This T cell receptor beta chain was identified in a study of OX40 agonist ivuxolimab in advanced cancers. Clones were sequenced by immunoSEQ multiplex PCR, and TCRdb holds only the in-frame ones, with some missing. In the table there are some 120,000 clones, around 92% of which are singletons. Concerning this clone: What it recognizes is unknown.

Germline V lookup: CDR1 SGHRS, CDR2 YFSETQ. The V and J ends lost 0 bases and 5 bases, in that order; junction bases with no gene match: 4. This CDR3 has 15 amino acids. Whole-study findings and limits: At 0.1 to 3.0 mg/kg, CD4+ and CD8+ blood T cells expanded clonally by week 6.

The chain uses TRBV5-1 and TRBJ2-5; 10 positions match TRBD1. This TCR derives from an adult with an advanced solid tumor such as melanoma, head and neck, liver or kidney cancer. Material: CD4+ or CD8+ T cells sorted from blood, obtained in a trial of the OX40 agonist ivuxolimab. The CDR3 DNA follows: TGCGCCAGCAGCTTGGGACAGGGGGCTGTCGAGACCCAGTACTTC. It codes for CASSLGQGAVETQYF.